This TCR beta chain came from a study of Tregs in tolerant kidney transplant recipients. Worth noting for this clone: Its antigen is not identified.

This CDR3 region has 11 residues. Germline values: CDR1 SQVTM, CDR2 ANQGSEA. V was shortened by 6 bases and J by 4 bases, with 9 bases between the two germline ends. Whole-study findings and limits: The most relevant donor-specific Treg TCRbeta repertoire apparently came from expansion with activated donor B cells. Some patients' samples used different primers over time, so nucleotide sequences weren't comparable. Antigen-driven expansion was suggested because donor-specific Tregs expanded more than all Tregs in tolerant patients.

TCRdb keeps only in-frame clones here, not all; method: immunoSEQ multiplex PCR. The sample has fewer than 80,000 clones, 95% to 98% seen once; the top ten hold roughly 0.59%. This receptor was identified in a human donor who received a combined kidney and bone marrow transplant. V usage is TRBV29-1 and J usage is TRBJ1-1; the D is unclear. The source material was CD4+ T cells from blood, sampled before the transplant. CDR3 DNA: TGCAGCGTCGGAGAAAGCACTGAAGCTTTCTTT. Residues: CSVGESTEAFF.